These T cell receptor beta chains were read from a single sample in a study. TCRdb reprocessed the 5' RACE reads via MiXCR and lists one record per CDR3 protein. The top ten hold 3.2% of the sample, which has 45,000 to 70,000 distinct CDR3 sequences, around 26% seen once. Sequenced sample: tumor-infiltrating memory CD4+ T cells sorted from the breast tumor. These receptors came from a female donor with breast cancer. Each CDR3 is given with its conserved first and last residue. Fields, in order: V gene, J gene, CDR3 protein.

V gene: TRBV6-5
J gene: TRBJ1-1
CDR3 protein: CTSSRGKSLNTEAFF

V gene: TRBV12-3/TRBV12-4
J gene: TRBJ1-3
CDR3 protein: CASSTAGQGGNTIYF

V gene: TRBV9
J gene: TRBJ1-6
CDR3 protein: CASSFLDRDSPLHF

V gene: TRBV29-1
J gene: TRBJ2-1
CDR3 protein: CSVAVQQGEQFF

V gene: TRBV4-2
J gene: TRBJ2-2
CDR3 protein: CASSPRPFNGGAGELFF

V gene: TRBV6-6
J gene: TRBJ1-5
CDR3 protein: CASSDGQGGNQPQHF

V gene: TRBV12-3/TRBV12-4
J gene: TRBJ1-5
CDR3 protein: CACSLYNQPQHF

V gene: TRBV5-1
J gene: TRBJ2-7
CDR3 protein: CASSWRSGSIYEQYF

V gene: TRBV5-1
J gene: TRBJ2-5
CDR3 protein: CASSARDRGKTQYF

V gene: TRBV5-6
J gene: TRBJ2-4
CDR3 protein: CASSPGWGTKNIQYF

V gene: TRBV10-2
J gene: TRBJ2-1
CDR3 protein: CTSSGTRSSYNEQFF

V gene: TRBV24-1
J gene: TRBJ2-2
CDR3 protein: CATSDTRLGSGNTGELFF

V gene: TRBV3-1
J gene: TRBJ1-2
CDR3 protein: CASSSRDTVYYGYTF

V gene: TRBV5-1
J gene: TRBJ2-5
CDR3 protein: CASSTLGHGRLETQYF

V gene: TRBV6-1
J gene: TRBJ2-3
CDR3 protein: CASRTYSTDTQYF

V gene: TRBV5-1
J gene: TRBJ1-5
CDR3 protein: CASSRWTDQPQHF